This T cell receptor beta chain was sequenced in a study of technical replicates of blood from a few donors. Germline CDR1 reads SGHVS; CDR2 reads FNYEAQ. Trimming stripped 5 bases from V and 0 bases from J, with 14 bases between. The CDR3 sequence is 15 residues long. Produced via immunoSEQ multiplex PCR; TCRdb's table is partial and in-frame only. The profile shows tens of thousands of clones, almost 98% of them singletons. The receptor was isolated from a human donor in good health. Sequencing was done on a sample of T cells isolated from PBMCs. V gene TRBV7-6 combines with J gene TRBJ2-7; possible D gene TRBD1, 6 bases. The CDR3 loop is CASSPMTGDSYEQYF. CDR3 DNA: TGTGCCAGCAGCCCGATGACAGGCGACTCCTACGAGCAGTACTTC.